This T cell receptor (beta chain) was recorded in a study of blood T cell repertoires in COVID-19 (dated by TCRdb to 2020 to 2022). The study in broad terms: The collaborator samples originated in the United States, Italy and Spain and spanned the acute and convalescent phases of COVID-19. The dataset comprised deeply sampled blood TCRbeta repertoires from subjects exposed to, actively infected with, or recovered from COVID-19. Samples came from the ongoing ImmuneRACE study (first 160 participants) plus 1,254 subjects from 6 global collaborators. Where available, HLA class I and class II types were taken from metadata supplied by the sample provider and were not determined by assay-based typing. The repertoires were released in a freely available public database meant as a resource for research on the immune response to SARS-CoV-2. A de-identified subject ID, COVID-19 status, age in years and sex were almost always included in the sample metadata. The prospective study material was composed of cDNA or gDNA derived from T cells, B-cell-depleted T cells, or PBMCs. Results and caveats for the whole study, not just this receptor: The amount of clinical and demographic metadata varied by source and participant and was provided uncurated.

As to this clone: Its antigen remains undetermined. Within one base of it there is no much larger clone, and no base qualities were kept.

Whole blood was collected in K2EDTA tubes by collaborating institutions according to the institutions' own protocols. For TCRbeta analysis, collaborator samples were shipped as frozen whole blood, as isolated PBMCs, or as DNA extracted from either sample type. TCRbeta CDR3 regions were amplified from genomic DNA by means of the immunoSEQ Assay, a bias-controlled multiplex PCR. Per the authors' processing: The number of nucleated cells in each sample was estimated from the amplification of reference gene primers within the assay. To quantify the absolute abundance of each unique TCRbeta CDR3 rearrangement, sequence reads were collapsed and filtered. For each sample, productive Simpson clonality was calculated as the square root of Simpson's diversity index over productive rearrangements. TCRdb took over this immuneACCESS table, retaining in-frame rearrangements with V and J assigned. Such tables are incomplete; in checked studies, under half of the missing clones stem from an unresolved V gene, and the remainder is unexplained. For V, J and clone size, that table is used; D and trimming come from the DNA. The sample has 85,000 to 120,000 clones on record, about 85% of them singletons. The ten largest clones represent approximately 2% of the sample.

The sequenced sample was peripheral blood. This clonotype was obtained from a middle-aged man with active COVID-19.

The bases read TGTGCCAGCAGTTACTCGAAGGCAGGGGTGAACACTGAAGCTTTCTTT. It codes for CASSYSKAGVNTEAFF. The chain couples TRBV6-5 to TRBJ1-1; the D segment could be TRBD1, given 6 matching bases. V drops 0 bases and J drops 0 bases, leaving 11 bases in between. The CDR3 sequence holds 16 residues, the cysteine and phenylalanine included. The retained sequence is limited to the CDR3, 48 bases, with the frame set at the first base. The CDR1 and CDR2 encoded by the germline V gene are MNHEY and SVGAGI.